Listed here are 28 T cell receptor beta chains from one sample, sequenced in a study of cytomegalovirus exposure and HLA in healthy donors. The PCR contained 60 Vbeta and 13 Jbeta primers. Some clones are missing from TCRdb's copy, which holds only in-frame ones; the method was immunoSEQ multiplex PCR. The sample shows 200,000 to 250,000 clones, around four fifths of them seen only once. The sample comprised PBMCs. Receptors originate from a male donor in good health and CMV-seronegative.

This clone was observed a single time. This chain uses TRBV30 with TRBJ2-7; the match to TRBD2 covers 12 bases. The CDR3 sequence is 13 residues long. Germline V CDR1 and CDR2: GTSNPN, SVGIG (reference sequence). In DNA form, the CDR3 reads TGTGCAGGACTAGCGGGGATGGGTCTGGAGCAGTACTTC. Its translation is CAGLAGMGLEQYF.

This clone was picked up a small number of times. The chain combines TRBV7-6 with TRBJ2-6, with 9 bases matching TRBD1. The CDR3 has 16 residues. CDR1 is SGHVS, CDR2 FNYEAQ, per germline. J lost 0 bases, V lost 4 bases, and 1 base had no gene match. The CDR3 coding sequence is TGTGCCAGCAGCTGGGACAGGGACTCTGGGGCCAACGTCCTGACTTTC. It codes for CASSWDRDSGANVLTF.

This rearrangement joins TRBV7-2 to TRBJ2-7; TRBD2 is a possible D gene (5 bases). Looked up from germline, CDR1 is SGHTA and CDR2 is FQGNSA. The CDR3 loop spans 15 amino acids. Trimming cost V 5 bases and J 2 bases, with 16 bases left between them. As DNA, the CDR3 is TGTGCCAGCAGCCCAAGACGGACTCTAACCTACGAGCAGTACTTC. This codes for CASSPRRTLTYEQYF.

CDR3 nucleotides: TGTGCCAGCAGTTTATCTCGGGGTGCTTACGAGCAGTACTTC. Its translation: CASSLSRGAYEQYF. The V and J genes are TRBV27 and TRBJ2-7; D might be TRBD2 (5 bases). V lost 0 bases and J 4 bases, leaving 10 bases between the germline ends. The CDR3 covers 14 residues. Germline V lookup: CDR1 MNHEY, CDR2 SMNVEV (reference sequence).

This chain connects TRBV5-5 to TRBJ2-2; D may be TRBD1 (5 bases). The germline V gene has CDR1 SGHKS and CDR2 YYEKEE (reference sequence). The V gene lost 4 bases and the J gene lost 4 bases, with 14 bases spanning the gap. This CDR3 has 15 residues. CDR3 sequence: CASSSTGRPTGELFF. The CDR3 region has the DNA TGTGCCAGCAGCAGTACAGGCAGACCCACCGGGGAGCTGTTTTTT.

This chain links TRBV2 with TRBJ1-5; TRBD1 matches 7 bases. V lost 8 bases and J lost 2; bases outside the gene matches: 9. Looked up from germline, CDR1 is SNHLY and CDR2 is FYNNEI. This CDR3 has 15 amino acids. The CDR3 bases are TGTGCCAGCCAAGACAGGGTTAGGGGCAATCAGCCCCAGCATTTT. It encodes CASQDRVRGNQPQHF.

The chain combines TRBV19 with TRBJ1-2; TRBD1 matches 8 bases. The CDR3 is made up of 18 amino acids. The germline V gene encodes CDR1 LNHDA and CDR2 SQIVND (reference sequence). Trimming took 0 bases from V and 4 from J; bases not matched to a gene: 13. For the CDR3, the DNA is TGTGCCAGTAGTATAGAAAGGCCAGGGGGCGTCCAGATCTATGGCTACACCTTC. This encodes CASSIERPGGVQIYGYTF. Filled out from reference TRBV19 and TRBJ1-2, the complete variable domain reads DGGITQSPKYLFRKEGQNVTLSCEQNLNHDAMYWYRQDPGQGLRLIYYSQIVNDFQKGDIAEGYSVSREKKESFPLTVTSAQKNPTAFYLCASSIERPGGVQIYGYTFGSGTRLTVV.

The chain joins TRBV5-1 to TRBJ2-1, with 9 bases fitting TRBD2. The ends lost 2 bases at V and 7 bases at J; junction bases unmatched: 7. The CDR3 runs to 15 residues. Germline V gives CDR1 SGHRS, CDR2 YFSETQ. This CDR3 is CASSLPSGNLNEQFF. In DNA form, the CDR3 reads TGCGCCAGCAGCTTACCTAGCGGGAATTTGAATGAGCAGTTCTTC.

The chain is built from TRBV7-3 and TRBJ1-1; D uncertain. The length of the CDR3 is 13 residues. Germline CDR1 reads SGHTA; CDR2 reads FQGTGA. Trimming stripped 8 bases from V and 0 bases from J, with 10 bases between. Here the CDR3 DNA reads TGTGCCAGCTCCGTTAAAATGAACACTGAAGCTTTCTTT. This gives the protein CASSVKMNTEAFF. The full variable domain, its missing parts supplied by reference TRBV7-3 and TRBJ1-1, is GAGVSQTPSNKVTEKGKYVELRCDPISGHTALYWYRQSLGQGPEFLIYFQGTGAADDSGLPNDRFFAVRPEGSVSTLKIQRTERGDSAVYLCASSVKMNTEAFFGQGTRLTVV.

This clone was seen just once. This chain links TRBV7-9 with TRBJ2-7; 9 bases agree with TRBD2. CDR3 length equals 15 residues. J gave up 1 base and V 4 bases, and 5 bases lay outside the gene matches. Looked up from germline, CDR1 is SEHNR and CDR2 is FQNEAQ (reference sequence). The CDR3 reads CASSYDLAGSYEQYF. The CDR3 DNA reads as TGTGCCAGCAGCTATGATCTAGCGGGATCCTACGAGCAGTACTTC.

This clone showed up just once. This chain joins TRBV7-6 and TRBJ2-3, with 10 nucleotides matching TRBD1. CDR1 and CDR2 (germline): SGHVS, FNYEAQ. V dropped 1 base and J dropped 2; count of bases not matched to a gene: 3. This CDR3 spans 16 amino acids. The CDR3 DNA follows: TGTGCCAGCAGCTTAGGGACAGGGGGTTTCACAGATACGCAGTATTTT. Translating gives CASSLGTGGFTDTQYF.

The chain uses TRBV19 and TRBJ2-3; possibly TRBD2 for D (6 bases). This CDR3 spans 16 amino acids. The V gene lost 3 bases and the J gene lost 2 bases, with 15 bases spanning the gap. From germline, CDR1 is LNHDA and CDR2 SQIVND (reference sequence). CDR3 coding DNA: TGTGCCAGTAGTATCTATAGCGGTACAAACACAGATACGCAGTATTTT. Translation gives CASSIYSGTNTDTQYF.

This clone has only a few counts. Other DNA sequences from this sample encode an identical CDR3 as well. This chain links TRBV7-9 with TRBJ1-5; D perhaps matches TRBD1 (5 bases). The CDR3 runs 18 residues. Germline CDR1 and CDR2: SEHNR and FQNEAQ (reference sequence). V lost 1 base to trimming and J lost 1 base, with 17 bases between them. CDR3 sequence (DNA): TGTGCCAGCAGCTTAGTAACGGGTAGGGGTCGCAGCAATCAGCCCCAGCATTTT. It translates to CASSLVTGRGRSNQPQHF.

A word on this clone: At one of its ends the junction is not consistent with the germline gene, which may arise from a read error. The gene calls are TRBV7-9 and TRBJ2-7; tentatively, D is TRBD2 (5 bases). The germline CDR1 and CDR2 sequences are SEHNR and FQNEAQ (reference sequence). The CDR3 runs 14 residues. The CDR3 here is CSSSLAAASYEQYF. CDR3 DNA: TGTTCCAGCAGCTTAGCAGCGGCCTCCTACGAGCAGTACTTC.

The chain carries TRBV11-2 and TRBJ1-5; D unresolved. The CDR3 contains 15 residues. The V gene lost 0 bases and the J gene lost 7 bases, with 13 bases spanning the gap. In germline, CDR1 is SGHAT, CDR2 FQNNGV. The CDR3 DNA sequence: TGTGCCAGCAGCTTAGATGCCCTTGAGAACCAGCCCCAGCATTTT. Translating it yields CASSLDALENQPQHF. The variable domain in full, completed from reference TRBV11-2 and TRBJ1-5, reads EAGVAQSPRYKIIEKRQSVAFWCNPISGHATLYWYQQILGQGPKLLIQFQNNGVVDDSQLPKDRFSAERLKGVDSTLKIQPAKLEDSAVYLCASSLDALENQPQHFGDGTRLSIL.

This clone was observed a single time. The CDR3 sequence: CASSGGQGTPGYGYTF. The DNA of the CDR3 is TGCGCCAGCAGTGGAGGACAGGGGACCCCCGGCTATGGCTACACCTTC. The chain recombines TRBV10-2 with TRBJ1-2; 9 bases fit TRBD1. The CDR3 sequence is 16 residues long. Germline V CDR1 and CDR2: WSHSY, SAAADI. V lost 4 bases and J lost 4; bases outside the gene matches: 10.

The chain recombines TRBV7-9 with TRBJ1-2, with 9 bases identical to TRBD1. Losses at the gene ends were 1 base for V and 4 bases for J; bases not matched to a gene: 7. The CDR3 loop spans 16 amino acids. The germline gives CDR1 SEHNR, CDR2 FQNEAQ (reference sequence). The CDR3 DNA follows: TGTGCCAGCAGCTTAGGGACAGGGGAGCGGGTCTATGGCTACACCTTC. This encodes CASSLGTGERVYGYTF.

The chain is built from TRBV7-9 and TRBJ2-3, with 13 bases identical to TRBD2. The length of the CDR3 is 16 residues. Germline assignment: CDR1 SEHNR and CDR2 FQNEAQ (reference sequence). Trimming removed 4 bases from V and 2 bases from J; junction bases left unmatched: 3. CDR3 residues: CASSWGLAGITDTQYF. The CDR3, as DNA: TGTGCCAGCAGCTGGGGACTAGCGGGGATCACAGATACGCAGTATTTT.

The rearrangement joins TRBV5-1 to TRBJ1-6; D gene unclear. The CDR3 runs 16 residues. Trimming removed 3 bases at V and 0 bases at J, with 10 bases between. Germline-derived CDR1 and CDR2 are SGHRS and YFSETQ. CDR3 nucleotide sequence: TGCGCCAGCAGCTCGGTGGGCAGCTCCTATAATTCACCCCTCCACTTT. It encodes CASSSVGSSYNSPLHF.

This rearrangement joins TRBV15 to TRBJ2-7; D is undetermined. The germline V gene encodes CDR1 LNHNV and CDR2 YYDKDF (reference sequence). The CDR3 is made up of 15 amino acids. Between the trimmed V and J ends, which lost 0 bases and 2 bases, there was a span of 11 bases. CDR3 sequence reads: CATSRDSVGTYEQYF. DNA of the CDR3: TGTGCCACCAGCAGAGACAGCGTTGGAACCTACGAGCAGTACTTC.

V gene TRBV18 combines with J gene TRBJ1-4; D remains ambiguous. Deletions cut 1 base from V and 8 bases from J, with 20 bases between. The CDR3 spans 17 residues. Germline CDR1 and CDR2: KGHSH and LQKENI. CDR3: CASSPLLASGLREKLFF. Here the CDR3 DNA reads TGTGCCAGCTCACCACTCCTCGCTTCTGGTTTACGGGAAAAACTGTTTTTT.

As concerns this clone: The same CDR3 also results from other DNA sequences found in this sample. The chain links TRBV7-2 to TRBJ2-5; D is undetermined. V shed 0 bases and J shed 5 bases, with 7 bases lying between them. Germline V gene data show CDR1 as SGHTA and CDR2 as FQGNSA. This CDR3 is built from 13 residues. CDR3 residues: CASSLARVETQYF. The CDR3 bases are TGTGCCAGCAGCTTAGCTCGGGTGGAGACCCAGTACTTC.

CDR3 loop: CASSLGLQGRNTEAFF. The CDR3 region has the DNA TGTGCCAGCAGCTTAGGACTACAGGGGAGGAACACTGAAGCTTTCTTT. The chain is built from TRBV7-6 and TRBJ1-1, with 7 positions matching TRBD1. V was clipped by 1 base and J by 1 base; unmatched bases: 6. CDR3 length: 16 amino acids. Germline V lookup: CDR1 SGHVS, CDR2 FNYEAQ.

This chain joins TRBV7-3 and TRBJ2-1; D may be TRBD1 (6 bases). Trimming pared 5 bases from V and 4 bases from J, leaving 18 bases between. Germline V gene data show CDR1 as SGHTA and CDR2 as FQGTGA. The CDR3 extends over 16 amino acids. DNA for the CDR3: TGTGCCAGCAGCCCGCGCGGACAGACCCCTTACAATGAGCAGTTCTTC. This translates into CASSPRGQTPYNEQFF.

The chain combines TRBV25-1 with TRBJ2-7, with unresolved D. The V and J ends lost 8 bases and 0 bases respectively, with 8 bases between them. CDR1 and CDR2 from the germline V gene are MGHDK and SYGVNS. The CDR3 is 12 amino acids. The CDR3 bases are TGTGCCAGCTCCCTGAGCTCCTACGAGCAGTACTTC. Translation gives CASSLSSYEQYF.

This clone was found a few times. The V call is TRBV7-9, the J call TRBJ1-1; tentatively, D is TRBD1 (6 bases). The CDR3 extends over 14 amino acids. Between the trimmed V and J ends, which lost 1 base and 2 bases, there was a span of 8 bases. Germline V gene sequence: CDR1 SEHNR, CDR2 FQNEAQ (reference sequence). The CDR3 sequence is CASSLEGGNTEAFF. CDR3 nucleotides: TGTGCCAGCAGCTTAGAAGGGGGTAACACTGAAGCTTTCTTT.

A remark on this clone: The junction and the germline gene differ at one end; a read error may be behind it. The V and J genes are TRBV7-9 and TRBJ2-2, with unresolved D. Germline V lookup: CDR1 SEHNR, CDR2 FQNEAQ (reference sequence). The CDR3 runs to 15 residues. CDR3: CSSSYRTRPTGELFF. The DNA for the CDR3 is TGTTCCAGCAGCTACAGAACACGGCCCACCGGGGAGCTGTTTTTT.

The chain joins TRBV5-1 to TRBJ1-4, with D hard to call. Germline V CDR1 and CDR2: SGHRS, YFSETQ. The CDR3 is 14 amino acids. V was clipped by 1 base and J by 0 bases, with 4 bases between them. The CDR3 DNA follows: TGCGCCAGCAGCTTGTCTACAACTAATGAAAAACTGTTTTTT. Translating it yields CASSLSTTNEKLFF.